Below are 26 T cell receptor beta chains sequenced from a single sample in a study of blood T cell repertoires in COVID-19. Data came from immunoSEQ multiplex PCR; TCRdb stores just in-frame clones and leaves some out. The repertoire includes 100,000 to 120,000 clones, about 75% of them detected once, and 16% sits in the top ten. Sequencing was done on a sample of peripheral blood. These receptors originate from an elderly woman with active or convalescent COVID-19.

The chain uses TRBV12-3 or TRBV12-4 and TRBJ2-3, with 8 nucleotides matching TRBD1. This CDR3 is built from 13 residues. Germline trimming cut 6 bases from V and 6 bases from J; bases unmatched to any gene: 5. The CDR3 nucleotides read TGTGCCAGCAGCCCCTGGACAGGGGATACGCAGTATTTT. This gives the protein CASSPWTGDTQYF.

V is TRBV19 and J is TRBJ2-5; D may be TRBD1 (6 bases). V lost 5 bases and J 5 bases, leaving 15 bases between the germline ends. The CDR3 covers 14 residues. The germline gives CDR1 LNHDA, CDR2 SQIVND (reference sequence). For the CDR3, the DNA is TGTGCCAGTAGTCGCTACAGGGTAGGGGAGACCCAGTACTTC. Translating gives CASSRYRVGETQYF.

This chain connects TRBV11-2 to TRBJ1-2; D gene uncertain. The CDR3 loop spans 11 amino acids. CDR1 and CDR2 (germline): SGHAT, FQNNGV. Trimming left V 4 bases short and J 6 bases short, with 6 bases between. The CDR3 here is CASSYYNGYTF. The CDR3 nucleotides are TGTGCCAGCAGCTACTACAATGGCTACACCTTC.

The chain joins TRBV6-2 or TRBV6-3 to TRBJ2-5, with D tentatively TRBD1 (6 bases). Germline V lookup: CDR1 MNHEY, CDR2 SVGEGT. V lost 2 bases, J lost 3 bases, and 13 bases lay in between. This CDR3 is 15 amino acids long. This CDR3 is CASSYMQGWEETQYF. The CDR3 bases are TGTGCCAGCAGTTACATGCAGGGGTGGGAAGAGACCCAGTACTTC.

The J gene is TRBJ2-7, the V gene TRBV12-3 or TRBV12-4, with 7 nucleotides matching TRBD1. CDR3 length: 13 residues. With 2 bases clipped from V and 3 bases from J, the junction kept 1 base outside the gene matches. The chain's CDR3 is CASSLRQGYEQYF. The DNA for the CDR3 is TGTGCCAGCAGTTTACGACAGGGCTACGAGCAGTACTTC.

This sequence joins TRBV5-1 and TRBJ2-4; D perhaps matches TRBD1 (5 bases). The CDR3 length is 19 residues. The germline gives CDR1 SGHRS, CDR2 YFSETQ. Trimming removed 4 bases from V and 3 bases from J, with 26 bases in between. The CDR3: CASSTPVDQDPRGKNIQYF. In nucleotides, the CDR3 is TGCGCCAGCAGCACCCCCGTCGACCAGGACCCTAGGGGCAAAAACATTCAGTACTTC.

As DNA, the CDR3 is TGTGCCAGCACCCTTCAGGGGGTCAACACCATATATTTT. It is translated as CASTLQGVNTIYF. The chain links TRBV5-8 to TRBJ1-3; TRBD1 matches 7 bases. The CDR3 is 13 amino acids. Trimming took 6 bases from V and 7 from J; bases not matched to a gene: 7. Germline loops: CDR1 SGHTS, CDR2 YDEGEE.

This CDR3 is CASRINRNSPLHF. For the CDR3, the DNA is TGTGCCAGCAGGATAAACAGGAATTCACCCCTCCACTTT. This chain joins TRBV7-3 and TRBJ1-6, with a weak D call TRBD1 (5 bases). V was trimmed by 6 bases and J by 7 bases, leaving 10 bases between them. The CDR3 is 13 residues long. CDR1 and CDR2 from the germline V gene are SGHTA and FQGTGA. Complete variable domain (other parts from reference TRBV7-3 and TRBJ1-6): GAGVSQTPSNKVTEKGKYVELRCDPISGHTALYWYRQSLGQGPEFLIYFQGTGAADDSGLPNDRFFAVRPEGSVSTLKIQRTERGDSAVYLCASRINRNSPLHFGNGTRLTVT.

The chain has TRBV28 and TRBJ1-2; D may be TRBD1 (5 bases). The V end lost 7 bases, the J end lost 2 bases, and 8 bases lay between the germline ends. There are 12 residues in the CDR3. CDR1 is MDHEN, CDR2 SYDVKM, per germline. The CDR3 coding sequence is TGTGCCAGCACAGGGATAAACTATGGCTACACCTTC. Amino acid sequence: CASTGINYGYTF.

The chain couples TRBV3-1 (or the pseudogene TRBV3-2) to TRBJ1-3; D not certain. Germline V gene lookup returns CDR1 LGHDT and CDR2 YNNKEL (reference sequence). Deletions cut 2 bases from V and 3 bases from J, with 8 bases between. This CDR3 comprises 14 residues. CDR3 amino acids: CASSQWQFGNTIYF. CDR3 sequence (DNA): TGTGCCAGCAGCCAATGGCAGTTTGGAAACACCATATATTTT.

The CDR3 here is CASDAPGLAGADTQYF. Written as DNA, the CDR3 is TGTGCCAGCGACGCCCCGGGACTAGCGGGAGCAGATACGCAGTATTTT. This chain joins TRBV2 and TRBJ2-3, with 14 positions matching TRBD2. The CDR3 has 16 residues. After removal of 8 bases from V and 4 bases from J, the junction contained 8 bases not matched to a gene. Germline CDR1 SNHLY, CDR2 FYNNEI.

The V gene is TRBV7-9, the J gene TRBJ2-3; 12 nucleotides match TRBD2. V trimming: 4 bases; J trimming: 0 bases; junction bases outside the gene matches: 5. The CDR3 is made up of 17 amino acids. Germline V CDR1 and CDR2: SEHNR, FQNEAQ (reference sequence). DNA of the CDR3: TGTGCCAGCAGCTCGACTAGCGGGAGTTTGAGCACAGATACGCAGTATTTT. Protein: CASSSTSGSLSTDTQYF. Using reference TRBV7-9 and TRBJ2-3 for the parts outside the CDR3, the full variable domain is DTGVSQNPRHKITKRGQNVTFRCDPISEHNRLYWYRQTLGQGPEFLTYFQNEAQLEKSRLLSDRFSAERPKGSFSTLEIQRTEQGDSAMYLCASSSTSGSLSTDTQYFGPGTRLTVL.

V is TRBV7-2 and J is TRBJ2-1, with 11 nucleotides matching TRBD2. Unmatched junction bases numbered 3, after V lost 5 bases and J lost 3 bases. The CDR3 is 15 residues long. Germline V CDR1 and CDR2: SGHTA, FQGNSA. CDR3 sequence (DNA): TGTGCCAGCAGCCCTACTAGCGGGAGCTACAATGAGCAGTTCTTC. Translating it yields CASSPTSGSYNEQFF.

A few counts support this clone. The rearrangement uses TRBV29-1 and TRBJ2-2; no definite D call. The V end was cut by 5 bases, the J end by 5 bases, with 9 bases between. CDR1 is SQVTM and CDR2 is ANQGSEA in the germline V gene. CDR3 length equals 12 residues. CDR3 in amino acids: CSVLRPTGELFF. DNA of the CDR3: TGCAGCGTTTTGAGGCCGACCGGGGAGCTGTTTTTT.

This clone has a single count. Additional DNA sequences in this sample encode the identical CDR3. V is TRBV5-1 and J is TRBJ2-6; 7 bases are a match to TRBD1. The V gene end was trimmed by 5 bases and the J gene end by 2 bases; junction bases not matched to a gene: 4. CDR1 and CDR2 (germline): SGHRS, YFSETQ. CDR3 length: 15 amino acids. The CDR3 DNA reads TGCGCCAGCAGTTTAGGGGGCGCTGGGGCCAACGTCCTGACTTTC. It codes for CASSLGGAGANVLTF.

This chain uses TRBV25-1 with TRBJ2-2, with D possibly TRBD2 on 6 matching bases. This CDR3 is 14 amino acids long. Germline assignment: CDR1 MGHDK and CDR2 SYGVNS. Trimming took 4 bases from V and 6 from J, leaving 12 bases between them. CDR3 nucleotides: TGTGCCAGCAGTGGGGCGCGGAGGGCCGGGGAGCTGTTTTTT. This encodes CASSGARRAGELFF.

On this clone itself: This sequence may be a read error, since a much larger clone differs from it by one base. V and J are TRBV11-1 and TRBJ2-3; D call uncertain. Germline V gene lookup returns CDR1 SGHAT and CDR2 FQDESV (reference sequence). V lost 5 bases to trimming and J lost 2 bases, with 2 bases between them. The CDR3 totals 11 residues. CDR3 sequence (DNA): TGTGCCAGCAGCCTCACAGATACGCAGTATTTT. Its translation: CASSLTDTQYF.

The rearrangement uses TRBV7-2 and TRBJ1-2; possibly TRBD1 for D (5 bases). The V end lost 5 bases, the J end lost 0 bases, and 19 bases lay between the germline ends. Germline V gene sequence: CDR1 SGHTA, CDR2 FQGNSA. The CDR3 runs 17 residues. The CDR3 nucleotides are TGTGCCAGCAGCCCAGCGTGGGGGGAAGGGGCTAACTATGGCTACACCTTC. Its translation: CASSPAWGEGANYGYTF.

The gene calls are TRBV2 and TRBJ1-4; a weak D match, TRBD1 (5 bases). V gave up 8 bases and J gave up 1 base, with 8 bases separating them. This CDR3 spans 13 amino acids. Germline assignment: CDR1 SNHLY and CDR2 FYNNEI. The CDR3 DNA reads TGTGCCAGCGGGGGGGAAACTAATGAAAAACTGTTTTTT. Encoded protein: CASGGETNEKLFF. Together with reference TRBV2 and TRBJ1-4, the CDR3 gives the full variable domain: EPEVTQTPSHQVTQMGQEVILRCVPISNHLYFYWYRQILGQKVEFLVSFYNNEISEKSEIFDDQFSVERPDGSNFTLKIRSTKLEDSAMYFCASGGETNEKLFFGSGTQLSVL.

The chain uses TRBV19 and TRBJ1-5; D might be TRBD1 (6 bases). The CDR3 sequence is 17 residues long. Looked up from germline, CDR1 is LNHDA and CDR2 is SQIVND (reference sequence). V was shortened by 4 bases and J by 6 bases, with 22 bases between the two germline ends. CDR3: CASSRVARGGIVQPQHF. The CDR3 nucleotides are TGTGCCAGTAGTAGGGTCGCACGCGGGGGCATCGTTCAGCCCCAGCATTTT. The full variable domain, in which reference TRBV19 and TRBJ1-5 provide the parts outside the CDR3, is DGGITQSPKYLFRKEGQNVTLSCEQNLNHDAMYWYRQDPGQGLRLIYYSQIVNDFQKGDIAEGYSVSREKKESFPLTVTSAQKNPTAFYLCASSRVARGGIVQPQHFGDGTRLSIL.

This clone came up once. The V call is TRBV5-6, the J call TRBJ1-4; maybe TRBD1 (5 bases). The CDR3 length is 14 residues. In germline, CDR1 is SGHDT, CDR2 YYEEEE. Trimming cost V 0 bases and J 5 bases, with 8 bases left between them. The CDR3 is CASSLAQGNEKLFF. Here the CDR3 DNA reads TGTGCCAGCAGCTTGGCTCAGGGCAATGAAAAACTGTTTTTT.

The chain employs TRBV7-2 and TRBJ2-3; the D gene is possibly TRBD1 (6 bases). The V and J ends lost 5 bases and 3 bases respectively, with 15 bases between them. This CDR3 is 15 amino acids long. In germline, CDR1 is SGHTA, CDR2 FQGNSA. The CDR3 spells CASSPQTGFTDTQYF. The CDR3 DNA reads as TGTGCCAGCAGCCCACAGACAGGTTTTACAGATACGCAGTATTTT.

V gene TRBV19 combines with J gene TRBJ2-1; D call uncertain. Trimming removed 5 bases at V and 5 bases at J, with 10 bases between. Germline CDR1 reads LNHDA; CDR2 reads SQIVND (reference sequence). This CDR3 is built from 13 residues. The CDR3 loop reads CASSYQLNNEQFF. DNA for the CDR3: TGTGCCAGTAGTTATCAACTGAACAATGAGCAGTTCTTC.

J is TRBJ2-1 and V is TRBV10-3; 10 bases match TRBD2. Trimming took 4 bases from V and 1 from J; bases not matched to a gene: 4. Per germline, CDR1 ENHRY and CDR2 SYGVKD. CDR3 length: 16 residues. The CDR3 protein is CAISGTSGSSYNEQFF. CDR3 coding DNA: TGTGCCATCAGTGGGACTAGCGGTTCTTCCTACAATGAGCAGTTCTTC.

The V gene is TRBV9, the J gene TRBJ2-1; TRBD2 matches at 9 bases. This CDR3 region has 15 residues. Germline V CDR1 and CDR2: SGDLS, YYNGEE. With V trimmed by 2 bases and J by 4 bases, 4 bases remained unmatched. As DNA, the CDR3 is TGTGCCAGCAGCGTTCGGACTAGCGCGTACAATGAGCAGTTCTTC. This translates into CASSVRTSAYNEQFF.

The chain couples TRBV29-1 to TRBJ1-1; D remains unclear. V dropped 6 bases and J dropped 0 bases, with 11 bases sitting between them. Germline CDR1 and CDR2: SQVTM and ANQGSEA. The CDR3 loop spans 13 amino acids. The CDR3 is CSVNRVLNTEAFF. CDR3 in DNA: TGCAGCGTAAACCGGGTTCTGAACACTGAAGCTTTCTTT.